Listed below are T cell receptor beta chains from one sample, sequenced in a study of cytomegalovirus exposure and HLA in healthy donors. Repertoires were generated with immunoSEQ multiplex PCR, while TCRdb's copy carries only in-frame clones and drops some. The sample gives more than 150,000 clones, 80% of which show up once; about 1.9% is in the top ten. What was sequenced was PBMCs. These receptors all stem from a woman aged 25-40 years in good health and CMV-seronegative. Both conserved end residues are part of each CDR3. The D gene is left open where the match is weak. The size of a clone is reported for some rows only, either as once, few or many, or as a class for expanded clones.

size,length,J,V,D,DNA,CDR3
NA,13,TRBJ2-7,TRBV10-2,NA,TGCGCCGTGGCCGGGACAATCTCCTACGAGCAGTACTTC,CAVAGTISYEQYF
NA,12,TRBJ2-7,TRBV7-3,TRBD1,TGTGCCAGCAGCCCCGGGACAGAGCCCCGGTACTTC,CASSPGTEPRYF
NA,15,TRBJ2-3,TRBV28,TRBD1,TGTGCCAGCAGTCGACAGGGGACCCTTACAGATACGCAGTATTTT,CASSRQGTLTDTQYF
once,17,TRBJ1-5,TRBV7-8,NA,TGTGCCAGCAGCCCACAAATGGACATTGGGAGCAATCAGCCCCAGCATTTT,CASSPQMDIGSNQPQHF
NA,14,TRBJ2-5,TRBV6-5,TRBD2,TGTGCCAGCAGTTACGGGCGGGGGCAAGAGACCCAGTACTTC,CASSYGRGQETQYF
NA,13,TRBJ2-1,TRBV19,TRBD2,TGTGCCACAGGAGGGGAGGGTTACAATGAGCAGTTCTTC,CATGGEGYNEQFF
NA,14,TRBJ1-1,TRBV30,NA,TGTGCCTGGAGTGTATCCTTAGTGAACACTGAAGCTTTCTTT,CAWSVSLVNTEAFF
NA,16,TRBJ2-1,TRBV4-3,NA,TGCGCCAGCAGCCAAGATGAGGAGGGGATTTACAATGAGCAGTTCTTC,CASSQDEEGIYNEQFF
once,19,TRBJ2-7,TRBV18,TRBD2,TGTGCCAGCTCACCACCGGTGGATTTTGGAGGACTAGCGGACTACGAGCAGTACTTC,CASSPPVDFGGLADYEQYF
NA,19,TRBJ2-5,TRBV14,TRBD2,TGTGCCAGCAGCCAAGATTTCTTCCTAGCGGGGGGGCGTCAGGAGACCCAGTACTTC,CASSQDFFLAGGRQETQYF
NA,16,TRBJ1-5,TRBV7-8,NA,TGTGCCAGCAACCCCTCAGGGGTCGGGAGCAATCAGCCCCAGCATTTT,CASNPSGVGSNQPQHF
NA,14,TRBJ2-7,TRBV27,NA,TGTGCCAGCAGTTATCAGGGTAGCTCCTACGAGCAGTACTTC,CASSYQGSSYEQYF
NA,13,TRBJ1-2,TRBV30,NA,TGTGCCTGGTGGAGGGGTCCCCCGGATGGCTACACCTTC,CAWWRGPPDGYTF
NA,14,TRBJ1-1,TRBV27,TRBD1,TGTGCCAGCAGGCCATGGTCAGGGGGCACTGAAGCTTTCTTT,CASRPWSGGTEAFF
NA,14,TRBJ1-2,TRBV25-1,TRBD1,TGTGCCAGCAGTGAATCGGGACAGGGGTTCGGCTACACCTTC,CASSESGQGFGYTF
NA,17,TRBJ2-3,TRBV4-2,TRBD2,TGTGCCAGCAGCCAGGACCTAGGCGGGGGGGCCGAAGATACGCAGTATTTT,CASSQDLGGGAEDTQYF
once,13,TRBJ1-5,TRBV30,TRBD1,TGTGCCTGCTGGACAGGACGCAATCAGCCCCAGCATTTT,CACWTGRNQPQHF
NA,14,TRBJ1-1,TRBV9,NA,TGTGCCAGCAGCGTGACAGGACAGAACACTGAAGCTTTCTTT,CASSVTGQNTEAFF